This entry lists 20 T cell receptor beta chains sequenced from one sample in a study of radiotherapy plus CTLA-4 blockade in lung cancer. Data came from immunoSEQ multiplex PCR; TCRdb stores just in-frame clones and leaves some out. The table lists roughly 30,000 clones, 75% to 85% of them singletons, with 20% to 25% in the top ten. The sample in question was peripheral blood, obtained from a patient treated with radiotherapy plus ipilimumab. These TCRs come from a human donor with non-small cell lung cancer that progressed on radiotherapy plus ipilimumab.

This clone has a single count. This chain uses TRBV9 with TRBJ2-5, with D tentatively TRBD1 (6 bases). Germline loops: CDR1 SGDLS, CDR2 YYNGEE. The CDR3 loop spans 13 amino acids. V gave up 0 bases and J gave up 4 bases, with 7 bases separating them. The CDR3 here is CASSVGGRETQYF. The CDR3 region has the DNA TGTGCCAGCAGCGTAGGGGGGCGAGAGACCCAGTACTTC.

As regards this clone: The sample holds other DNA sequences that translate to the same CDR3. The chain carries TRBV19 and TRBJ1-4, with D possibly being TRBD1 (5 bases). The length of the CDR3 is 13 residues. With 6 bases removed from V and 10 bases from J, the gap between germline ends came to 15 bases. Germline CDR1 LNHDA, CDR2 SQIVND (reference sequence). In nucleotides, the CDR3 is TGTGCCAGTAGCCCCCCCGGGAGGGGAAAACTGTTTTTT. Its translation: CASSPPGRGKLFF. The full variable domain, in which reference TRBV19 and TRBJ1-4 provide the parts outside the CDR3, is DGGITQSPKYLFRKEGQNVTLSCEQNLNHDAMYWYRQDPGQGLRLIYYSQIVNDFQKGDIAEGYSVSREKKESFPLTVTSAQKNPTAFYLCASSPPGRGKLFFGSGTQLSVL.

V gene TRBV4-3 combines with J gene TRBJ2-2; D is perhaps TRBD1 or TRBD2 (6 bases each). There are 15 residues in the CDR3. The germline V gene encodes CDR1 LGHNA and CDR2 YSLEER. V lost 0 bases to trimming and J lost 7 bases, with 12 bases between them. The CDR3 sequence is CASSQEGGRDGELFF. The DNA for the CDR3 is TGCGCCAGCAGCCAAGAAGGGGGGCGCGACGGGGAGCTGTTTTTT.

The genes are TRBV5-6 and TRBJ1-1, with TRBD1 matching over 10 bases. This CDR3 region has 14 residues. The germline gives CDR1 SGHDT, CDR2 YYEEEE. With V trimmed by 3 bases and J by 6 bases, 5 bases remained unmatched. The CDR3 spells CASSSFGTGAEAFF. The CDR3 nucleotides read TGTGCCAGCAGCTCATTCGGGACAGGGGCTGAAGCTTTCTTT.

The gene calls are TRBV7-6 and TRBJ2-1; TRBD2 might be the D (7 bases). The CDR3 length is 16 residues. CDR1 is SGHVS, CDR2 FNYEAQ, per germline. Between the trimmed V and J ends, which lost 6 bases and 0 bases, there was a span of 15 bases. CDR3 nucleotides: TGTGCCAGCAGTGTAGAGGGGGGGTCCTCCTACAATGAGCAGTTCTTC. Translating it yields CASSVEGGSSYNEQFF.

J is TRBJ2-7 and V is TRBV18; D might be TRBD1 (6 bases). Trimming pared 3 bases from V and 0 bases from J, leaving 15 bases between. Germline V lookup: CDR1 KGHSH, CDR2 LQKENI. The CDR3 has 16 amino acids. In nucleotides, the CDR3 is TGTGCCAGCTCACCGCCTACAGGGTTGAGCTCCTACGAGCAGTACTTC. It yields the protein CASSPPTGLSSYEQYF. The entire variable domain, with the rest obtained from reference TRBV18 and TRBJ2-7, is as follows: NAGVMQNPRHLVRRRGQEARLRCSPMKGHSHVYWYRQLPEEGLKFMVYLQKENIIDESGMPKERFSAEFPKEGPSILRIQQVVRGDSAAYFCASSPPTGLSSYEQYFGPGTRLTVT.

This clone was recorded a few times. Other DNA sequences from this sample encode an identical CDR3 as well. V gene TRBV10-3 combines with J gene TRBJ1-1; D not resolved. V gave up 0 bases and J gave up 2 bases, with 4 bases separating them. The germline CDR1 and CDR2 sequences are ENHRY and SYGVKD. The CDR3 length is 13 residues. CDR3 region: CAISESGNTEAFF. Here the CDR3 DNA reads TGTGCCATCAGTGAGTCGGGAAACACTGAAGCTTTCTTT.

The V gene is TRBV19, the J gene TRBJ1-1, with TRBD1 matching over 8 bases. V shed 7 bases, J shed 3 bases, and the junction held 10 bases outside the gene matches. Germline V lookup: CDR1 LNHDA, CDR2 SQIVND (reference sequence). This CDR3 region has 15 residues. The CDR3 sequence: CASTLDRARYTEAFF. CDR3 in DNA: TGTGCCAGTACCCTGGACAGGGCGCGGTACACTGAAGCTTTCTTT.

This rearrangement joins TRBV7-8 to TRBJ2-7; D is uncertain. Trimming left V 5 bases short and J 2 bases short, with 4 bases between. Looked up from germline, CDR1 is SGHVS and CDR2 is FQNEAQ. This CDR3 is built from 11 residues. CDR3 residues: CASSPAYEQYF. The CDR3, as DNA: TGTGCCAGCAGCCCCGCCTACGAGCAGTACTTC.

The J gene is TRBJ2-7, the V gene TRBV6-5, with TRBD1 identical over 9 bases. The CDR3 totals 14 residues. V dropped 4 bases and J dropped 4; count of bases not matched to a gene: 5. Germline CDR1 and CDR2: MNHEY and SVGAGI. The CDR3 here is CASSSGQGYYEQYF. For the CDR3, the DNA is TGTGCCAGCAGTTCGGGACAGGGATATTACGAGCAGTACTTC.

The chain has TRBV10-3 and TRBJ2-3, with 11 bases lining up with TRBD1. The CDR3 extends over 15 amino acids. With 6 bases clipped from V and 1 base from J, the junction kept 3 bases outside the gene matches. CDR1 is ENHRY and CDR2 is SYGVKD in the germline V gene. The CDR3 sequence: CAISRTGGGTDTQYF. The CDR3 DNA reads as TGTGCCATCAGCCGGACAGGGGGCGGCACAGATACGCAGTATTTT.

J is TRBJ1-6 and V is TRBV11-2; D not resolved. Trimming stripped 0 bases from V and 7 bases from J, with 10 bases between. Germline CDR1 SGHAT, CDR2 FQNNGV. CDR3 size: 15 residues. CDR3 DNA sequence: TGTGCCAGCAGCTTAGAATGGGGAGGCAATTCACCCCTCCACTTT. As protein: CASSLEWGGNSPLHF.

This clone has only a few counts. This rearrangement joins TRBV18 to TRBJ2-1; D is perhaps TRBD2 (5 bases). Per germline, CDR1 KGHSH and CDR2 LQKENI. The V end was cut by 5 bases, the J end by 0 bases, with 11 bases between. CDR3 length: 15 amino acids. CDR3 protein: CASSELASSYNEQFF. CDR3 coding DNA: TGTGCCAGCTCAGAGTTAGCGAGCTCCTACAATGAGCAGTTCTTC.

About this clone: One end of the junction fails to match germline, which may point to a read error. The sample carries other DNA sequences with the same CDR3. The chain employs TRBV10-3 and TRBJ1-5, with 9 bases lining up with TRBD1. Looked up from germline, CDR1 is ENHRY and CDR2 is SYGVKD. The CDR3 has 15 residues. The CDR3 loop is CAISPGQGNNQPQHF. DNA of the CDR3: TGTGCTATCAGCCCGGGACAGGGCAACAATCAGCCCCAGCATTTT.

This clone came up once. The chain has TRBV7-9 and TRBJ1-4; D might be TRBD1 (5 bases). Trimming cost V 1 base and J 2 bases, with 11 bases left between them. Germline-derived CDR1 and CDR2 are SEHNR and FQNEAQ (reference sequence). There are 16 residues in the CDR3. The CDR3 DNA follows: TGTGCCAGCAGCTTAGGGTTAGGGGAGACTAATGAAAAACTGTTTTTT. Its protein is CASSLGLGETNEKLFF.

This CDR3 is CASSLPGQPQHF. In DNA form, the CDR3 reads TGTGCCAGCAGCCTCCCCGGGCAGCCCCAGCATTTT. The rearrangement links TRBV5-6 to TRBJ1-5; D unclear. Trimming cost V 4 bases and J 7 bases, with 9 bases left between them. Per germline, CDR1 SGHDT and CDR2 YYEEEE. This CDR3 comprises 12 residues.

This rearrangement joins TRBV6-5 to TRBJ1-2; D gene ambiguous. Per germline, CDR1 MNHEY and CDR2 SVGAGI. Trimming removed 0 bases at V and 4 bases at J, with 6 bases between. The CDR3 consists of 13 residues. As DNA, the CDR3 is TGTGCCAGCAGTTACTCGCCCAGCTATGGCTACACCTTC. Translated: CASSYSPSYGYTF.

The rearrangement uses TRBV2 and TRBJ2-1, with 9 bases fitting TRBD1. V lost 5 bases to trimming and J lost 6 bases; unmatched junction nucleotides: 14. This CDR3 spans 17 amino acids. CDR1 SNHLY and CDR2 FYNNEI come from the germline V gene. CDR3 region: CASSYPGQGSRGNEQFF. In DNA form, the CDR3 reads TGTGCCAGCAGTTACCCGGGACAGGGATCTCGTGGCAATGAGCAGTTCTTC. The entire variable domain, with the rest obtained from reference TRBV2 and TRBJ2-1, is as follows: EPEVTQTPSHQVTQMGQEVILRCVPISNHLYFYWYRQILGQKVEFLVSFYNNEISEKSEIFDDQFSVERPDGSNFTLKIRSTKLEDSAMYFCASSYPGQGSRGNEQFFGPGTRLTVL.

This clone was detected a few times. The rearrangement joins TRBV15 to TRBJ1-4, with unresolved D. The CDR3 spans 12 residues. Germline CDR1 LNHNV, CDR2 YYDKDF (reference sequence). Trimming shortened V by 6 bases and J by 5 bases, and 7 bases separated the two germline ends. CDR3 in amino acids: CATSVRNEKLFF. CDR3 coding DNA: TGTGCCACCAGTGTCCGGAATGAAAAACTGTTTTTT.

The rearrangement uses TRBV10-3 and TRBJ2-7; 10 nucleotides agree with TRBD2. Germline V CDR1 and CDR2: ENHRY, SYGVKD. Germline trimming cut 2 bases from V and 7 bases from J; bases unmatched to any gene: 8. The CDR3 has 15 residues. For the CDR3, the DNA is TGTGCCATCAGTGAGCCGGGGGGACTAGCGTGGGAGCAGTACTTC. It translates to CAISEPGGLAWEQYF.